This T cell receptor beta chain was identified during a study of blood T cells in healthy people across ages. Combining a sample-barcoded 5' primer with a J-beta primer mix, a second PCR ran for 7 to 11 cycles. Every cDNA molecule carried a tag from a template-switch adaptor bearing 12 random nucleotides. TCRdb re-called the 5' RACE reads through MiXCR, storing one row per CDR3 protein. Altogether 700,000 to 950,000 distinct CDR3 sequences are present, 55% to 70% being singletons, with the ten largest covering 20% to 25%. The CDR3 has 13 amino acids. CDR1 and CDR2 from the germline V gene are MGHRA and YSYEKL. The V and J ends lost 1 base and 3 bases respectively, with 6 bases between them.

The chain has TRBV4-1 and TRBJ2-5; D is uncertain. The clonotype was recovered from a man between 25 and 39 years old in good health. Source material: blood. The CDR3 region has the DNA TGCGCCAGCAGCCAAGTTCCGGAAGAGACCCAGTACTTC. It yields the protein CASSQVPEETQYF.